This T cell receptor beta chain is from a study of vaccination and CD4 T cells after COVID-19. Specified treatment: roughly 11-day PBMC culture with coronavirus spike peptide pools or control peptides (ViraFEST assay). TCR sequencing followed the expansion of antigen-specific T cells with peptide pools in ViraFEST. Notes on this clonotype: As yet, its antigen is unknown.

Trimming removed 2 bases from V and 5 bases from J; junction bases left unmatched: 5. CDR3 size: 14 residues. Germline CDR1 is MNHEY and CDR2 is SMNVEV (reference sequence). Sequencing of cultured CD4+ T cell DNA used the Oncomine TCR Beta short-read assay. TCRdb re-derived calls from the PCR reads in MiXCR, one entry per CDR3 protein. Of about 4,500 distinct CDR3 sequences in the sample, around half are singletons; the top ten hold around 19%. This receptor was taken from a human donor who had recovered from COVID-19. The chain has TRBV27 and TRBJ1-1, with 7 bases matching TRBD1. The sequenced material came from CD4+ T cells from blood, cultured in vitro. The CDR3 region has the DNA TGTGCCAGCAGTTTAGTCAGGGGGAGGACTGAAGCTTTCTTT. Its protein is CASSLVRGRTEAFF.